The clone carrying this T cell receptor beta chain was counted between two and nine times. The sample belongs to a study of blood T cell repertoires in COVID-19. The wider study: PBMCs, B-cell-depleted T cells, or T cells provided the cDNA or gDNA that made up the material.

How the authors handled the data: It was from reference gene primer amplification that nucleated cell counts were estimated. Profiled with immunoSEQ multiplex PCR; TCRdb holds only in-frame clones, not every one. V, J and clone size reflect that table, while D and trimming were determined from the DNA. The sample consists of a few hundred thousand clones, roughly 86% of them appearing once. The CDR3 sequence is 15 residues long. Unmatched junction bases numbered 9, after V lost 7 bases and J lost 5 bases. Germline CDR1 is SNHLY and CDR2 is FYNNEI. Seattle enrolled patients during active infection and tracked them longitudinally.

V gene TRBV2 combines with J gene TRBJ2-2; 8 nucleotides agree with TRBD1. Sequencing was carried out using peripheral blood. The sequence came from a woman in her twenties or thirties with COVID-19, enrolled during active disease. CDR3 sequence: CASNRQGTGTGELFF. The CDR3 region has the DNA TGTGCCAGCAACCGTCAAGGGACAGGAACCGGGGAGCTGTTTTTT.